This passage covers 21 T cell receptor beta chains from one sample sequenced in a study of cytomegalovirus exposure and HLA in healthy donors. This table comes from immunoSEQ multiplex PCR, and its TCRdb copy is limited to in-frame clones, with some not included. The sample carries approximately 180,000 clones, about 89% recorded once. What was sequenced was PBMCs. These receptors were taken from a man aged 18 to 29 in good health and CMV-seropositive.

This sequence joins TRBV12-5 and TRBJ2-3; D uncertain. V dropped 1 base and J dropped 0 bases, with 8 bases sitting between them. The CDR3 length is 15 residues. The germline gives CDR1 LGHNT, CDR2 FRNRAP. This CDR3 reads CASGLGLTSTDTQYF. For the CDR3, the DNA is TGTGCTAGTGGTTTGGGACTTACTAGCACAGATACGCAGTATTTT. The full variable domain, with the rest looked up from reference TRBV12-5 and TRBJ2-3, is DARVTQTPRHKVTEMGQEVTMRCQPILGHNTVFWYRQTMMQGLELLAYFRNRAPLDDSGMPKDRFSAEMPDATLATLKIQPSEPRDSAVYFCASGLGLTSTDTQYFGPGTRLTVL.

The rearrangement joins TRBV11-2 to TRBJ2-7; TRBD2 matches 9 bases. The germline V gene encodes CDR1 SGHAT and CDR2 FQNNGV. The CDR3 loop spans 13 amino acids. V gave up 5 bases and J gave up 7 bases; unmatched junction bases: 6. The CDR3 reads CASSSGTSWEQYF. The CDR3 DNA follows: TGTGCCAGCAGCAGCGGGACTAGCTGGGAGCAGTACTTC.

The rearrangement joins TRBV7-8 to TRBJ1-4; 8 nucleotides line up with TRBD1. The J segment lost 1 base and the V segment lost 5 bases, leaving 6 bases of the junction unmatched. This CDR3 has 16 amino acids. Germline-derived CDR1 and CDR2 are SGHVS and FQNEAQ. In DNA, the CDR3 is TGTGCCAGCAGCAACCGACAGGGGAGAACTAATGAAAAACTGTTTTTT. Protein product: CASSNRQGRTNEKLFF.

This chain connects TRBV4-3 to TRBJ2-7; D call uncertain. Trimming took off 1 base at V and 0 bases at J, with 19 bases between the two ends. The CDR3 sequence is 18 residues long. CDR1 and CDR2 (germline): LGHNA, YSLEER. CDR3 protein: CASSQVFVGSDSSYEQYF. In DNA form, the CDR3 reads TGCGCCAGCAGCCAAGTGTTTGTAGGCAGTGACTCCTCCTACGAGCAGTACTTC.

A single count supports this clone. The chain carries TRBV4-3 and TRBJ2-7; the match to TRBD1 covers 8 bases. Germline V lookup: CDR1 LGHNA, CDR2 YSLEER. Trimming cost V 1 base and J 0 bases; bases outside gene matches: 8. The CDR3 runs 17 residues. The CDR3 reads CASSQGHRGFPSYEQYF. The CDR3 bases are TGCGCCAGCAGCCAAGGCCACAGGGGGTTCCCCTCCTACGAGCAGTACTTC.

The chain combines TRBV9 with TRBJ1-1; 10 bases align to TRBD1. The length of the CDR3 is 16 residues. V was pared by 3 bases and J by 5 bases, with 10 bases of the junction left unmatched. Germline-derived CDR1 and CDR2 are SGDLS and YYNGEE. CDR3 sequence: CASSERLGTGETEAFF. CDR3 sequence (DNA): TGTGCCAGCAGCGAGAGATTGGGGACAGGGGAAACTGAAGCTTTCTTT.

J is TRBJ2-7 and V is TRBV29-1, with no clear D. This CDR3 is built from 11 residues. Germline loops: CDR1 SQVTM, CDR2 ANQGSEA. The germline V and J ends were trimmed by 1 base and 5 bases, with 6 bases remaining between them. The CDR3 DNA sequence: TGCAGCGTTGAAGTGGCAGACGAGCAGTACTTC. It encodes CSVEVADEQYF.

The V gene is TRBV9, the J gene TRBJ2-2; no clear D. Between the trimmed V and J ends, which lost 0 bases and 1 base, there was a span of 10 bases. Germline CDR1 and CDR2: SGDLS and YYNGEE. The CDR3 consists of 16 residues. CDR3 protein: CASSVGLTVNTGELFF. In DNA, the CDR3 is TGTGCCAGCAGCGTAGGGCTTACAGTGAACACCGGGGAGCTGTTTTTT.

The chain combines TRBV13 with TRBJ2-1; TRBD2 matches 9 bases. CDR3 length: 17 amino acids. CDR1 is PRHDT, CDR2 FYEKMQ, per germline (reference sequence). The V segment lost 5 bases and the J segment 0 bases; nucleotides outside the gene matches: 8. CDR3 nucleotides: TGTGCCAGCAGCCCCACTAGCGGGCCGAGCTCCTACAATGAGCAGTTCTTC. Translated, it gives CASSPTSGPSSYNEQFF.

The chain uses TRBV6-6 and TRBJ2-1, with a tentative D call TRBD2 (5 bases). CDR1 MNHNY and CDR2 SVGAGI come from the germline V gene (reference sequence). This CDR3 spans 11 amino acids. V shed 7 bases and J shed 8 bases, with 9 bases lying between them. The CDR3 region has the DNA TGTGCCAGCACCCCCGGGGATGAGCAGTTCTTC. It translates to CASTPGDEQFF.

The chain combines TRBV6-5 with TRBJ1-4, with 8 bases identical to TRBD1. Trimming removed 6 bases from V and 7 bases from J; junction bases left unmatched: 7. Germline-derived CDR1 and CDR2 are MNHEY and SVGAGI. The CDR3 runs to 14 residues. The CDR3 is CASSTTGDPEKLFF. CDR3 sequence (DNA): TGTGCCAGCAGCACGACAGGGGACCCTGAAAAACTGTTTTTT.

This clone has just one count. V is TRBV19 and J is TRBJ2-7, with TRBD1 matching 7 bases. Germline CDR1 reads LNHDA; CDR2 reads SQIVND (reference sequence). Unmatched junction bases numbered 12, after V lost 5 bases and J lost 5 bases. The CDR3 has 15 amino acids. The CDR3 DNA reads as TGTGCCAGTAGTGTAGCTGACAGGGCCCGGGACGAGCAGTACTTC. Translating it yields CASSVADRARDEQYF. The variable domain in full, with the rest retrieved from reference TRBV19 and TRBJ2-7, is DGGITQSPKYLFRKEGQNVTLSCEQNLNHDAMYWYRQDPGQGLRLIYYSQIVNDFQKGDIAEGYSVSREKKESFPLTVTSAQKNPTAFYLCASSVADRARDEQYFGPGTRLTVT.

The chain has TRBV5-1 and TRBJ1-3; 10 bases agree with TRBD1. The CDR3 loop spans 21 amino acids. After removal of 4 bases from V and 0 bases from J, the junction contained 19 bases not matched to a gene. Germline V lookup: CDR1 SGHRS, CDR2 YFSETQ. CDR3 in amino acids: CASSNTVTGQGSSNSGNTIYF. In DNA, the CDR3 is TGCGCCAGCAGCAACACAGTAACGGGACAGGGGTCCTCTAACTCTGGAAACACCATATATTTT.

The CDR3 reads CASSPRGGTSLYEQYF. The CDR3 DNA reads TGTGCCAGCAGTCCTCGGGGGGGGACTAGCCTTTACGAGCAGTACTTC. J is TRBJ2-7 and V is TRBV7-2; 9 positions agree with TRBD2. Germline V gives CDR1 SGHTA, CDR2 FQGNSA. CDR3 length equals 16 residues. With 6 bases clipped from V and 4 bases from J, the junction kept 13 bases outside the gene matches.

Turning to this clone: Other DNA sequences of this sample code for an identical CDR3. The chain links TRBV5-6 to TRBJ2-7; 7 bases are a match to TRBD1. The CDR3 spans 14 residues. V shed 0 bases and J 2 bases; nucleotides not matched to a gene: 2. Germline assignment: CDR1 SGHDT and CDR2 YYEEEE. The CDR3 sequence is CASSLGTGAYEQYF. CDR3 coding DNA: TGTGCCAGCAGCTTGGGAACAGGGGCCTACGAGCAGTACTTC.

The chain joins TRBV19 to TRBJ1-5, with TRBD1 as a possible D gene (5 bases). The CDR3 totals 14 residues. Deletions cut 6 bases from V and 3 bases from J, with 12 bases between. Germline V lookup: CDR1 LNHDA, CDR2 SQIVND (reference sequence). In DNA, the CDR3 is TGTGCCAGTAGAGACAGATTCCTCAATCAGCCCCAGCATTTT. It codes for CASRDRFLNQPQHF.

The V call is TRBV6-5, the J call TRBJ2-7; TRBD1 matches 10 bases. CDR1 MNHEY and CDR2 SVGAGI come from the germline V gene. The CDR3 length is 16 residues. V dropped 0 bases and J dropped 5; count of bases not matched to a gene: 7. In DNA form, the CDR3 reads TGTGCCAGCAGTTACTCGTCAGTAGGGACAGGGGACGAGCAGTACTTC. Translated, it gives CASSYSSVGTGDEQYF.

The chain carries TRBV27 and TRBJ1-2; no clear D gene. V shed 3 bases and J shed 7 bases, with 9 bases lying between them. The CDR3 totals 12 residues. Per the germline V gene, CDR1 is MNHEY and CDR2 is SMNVEV (reference sequence). CDR3 residues: CASSFSGFGYTF. The CDR3, as DNA: TGTGCCAGCAGTTTCTCGGGGTTTGGCTACACCTTC.

The V and J genes are TRBV5-4 and TRBJ1-5; the D gene is possibly TRBD1 (5 bases). Germline loops: CDR1 SGHNT, CDR2 YYREEE (reference sequence). V was trimmed by 6 bases and J by 11 bases, leaving 18 bases between them. The CDR3 length is 13 residues. The CDR3 DNA sequence: TGTGCCAGCACCCGGGGGGAGGAATCAGCCCAGCATTTT. It codes for CASTRGEESAQHF.

The chain recombines TRBV7-9 with TRBJ2-5; D may be TRBD1 (6 bases). There are 15 residues in the CDR3. CDR1 is SEHNR, CDR2 FQNEAQ, per germline (reference sequence). The V gene lost 5 bases and the J gene lost 5 bases, with 18 bases spanning the gap. CDR3 in amino acids: CASSPRTVAVETQYF. The CDR3 region has the DNA TGTGCCAGCAGCCCCAGGACAGTGGCGGTGGAGACCCAGTACTTC.

The rearrangement uses TRBV7-2 and TRBJ1-2; tentatively, D is TRBD1 (6 bases). The CDR3 sequence is 15 residues long. Between the trimmed V and J ends, which lost 0 bases and 3 bases, there was a span of 11 bases. Per the germline V gene, CDR1 is SGHTA and CDR2 is FQGNSA. The CDR3 protein is CASSLALDSYYGYTF. The CDR3 nucleotides read TGTGCCAGCAGCTTAGCCTTGGACAGTTACTATGGCTACACCTTC.